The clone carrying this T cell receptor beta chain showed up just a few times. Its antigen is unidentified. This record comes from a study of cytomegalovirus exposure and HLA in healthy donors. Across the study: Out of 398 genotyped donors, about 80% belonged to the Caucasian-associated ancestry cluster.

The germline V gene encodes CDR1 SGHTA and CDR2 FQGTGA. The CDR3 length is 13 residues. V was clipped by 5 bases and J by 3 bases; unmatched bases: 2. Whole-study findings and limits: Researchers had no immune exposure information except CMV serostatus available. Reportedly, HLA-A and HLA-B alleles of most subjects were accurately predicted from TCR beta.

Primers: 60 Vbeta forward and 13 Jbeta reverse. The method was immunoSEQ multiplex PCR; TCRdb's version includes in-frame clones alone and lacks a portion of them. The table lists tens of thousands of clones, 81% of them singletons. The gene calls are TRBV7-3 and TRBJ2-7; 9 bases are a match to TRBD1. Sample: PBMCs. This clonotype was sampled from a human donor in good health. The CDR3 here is CASSRGQGYEQYF. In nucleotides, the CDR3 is TGTGCCAGCAGCCGGGGACAGGGCTACGAGCAGTACTTC.